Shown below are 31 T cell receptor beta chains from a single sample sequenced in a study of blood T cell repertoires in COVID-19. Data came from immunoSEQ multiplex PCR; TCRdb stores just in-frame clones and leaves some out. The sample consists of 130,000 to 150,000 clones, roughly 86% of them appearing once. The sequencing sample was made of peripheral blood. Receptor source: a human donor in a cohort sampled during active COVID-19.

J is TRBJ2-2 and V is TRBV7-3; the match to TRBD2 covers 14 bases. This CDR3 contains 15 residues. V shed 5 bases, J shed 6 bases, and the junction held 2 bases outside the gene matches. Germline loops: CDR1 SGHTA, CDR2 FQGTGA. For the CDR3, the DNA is TGTGCCAGCAGCCCGGGACTAGCGGGAGCCGGGGAGCTGTTTTTT. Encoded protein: CASSPGLAGAGELFF.

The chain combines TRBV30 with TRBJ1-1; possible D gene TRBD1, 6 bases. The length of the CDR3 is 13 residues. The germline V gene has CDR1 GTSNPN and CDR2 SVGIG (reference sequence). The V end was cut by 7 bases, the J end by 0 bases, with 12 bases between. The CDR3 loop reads CAFNRAMNTEAFF. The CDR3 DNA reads TGTGCCTTCAACAGGGCCATGAACACTGAAGCTTTCTTT. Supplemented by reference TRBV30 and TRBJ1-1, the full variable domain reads SQTIHQWPATLVQPVGSPLSLECTVEGTSNPNLYWYRQAAGRGLQLLFYSVGIGQISSEVPQNLSASRPQDRQFILSSKKLLLSDSGFYLCAFNRAMNTEAFFGQGTRLTVV.

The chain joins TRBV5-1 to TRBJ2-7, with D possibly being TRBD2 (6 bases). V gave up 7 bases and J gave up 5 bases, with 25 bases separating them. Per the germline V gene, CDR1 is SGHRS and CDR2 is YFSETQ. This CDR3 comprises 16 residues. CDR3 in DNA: TGCGCCAGCTCCATGTCGGGGGTCGGGCCAGCCCACGAGCAGTACTTC. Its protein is CASSMSGVGPAHEQYF.

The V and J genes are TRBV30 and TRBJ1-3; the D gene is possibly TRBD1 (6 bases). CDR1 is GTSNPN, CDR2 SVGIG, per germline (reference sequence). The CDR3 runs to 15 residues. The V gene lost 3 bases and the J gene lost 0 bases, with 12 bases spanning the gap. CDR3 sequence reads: CAWSRGQFSGNTIYF. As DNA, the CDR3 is TGTGCCTGGAGCCGAGGACAGTTCTCTGGAAACACCATATATTTT.

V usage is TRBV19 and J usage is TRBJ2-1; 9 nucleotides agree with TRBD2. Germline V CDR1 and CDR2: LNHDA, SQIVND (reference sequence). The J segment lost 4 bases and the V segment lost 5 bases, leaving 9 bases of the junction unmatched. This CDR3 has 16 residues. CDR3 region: CASSDTTSGVYNEQFF. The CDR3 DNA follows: TGTGCCAGTAGTGACACGACTAGCGGTGTTTACAATGAGCAGTTCTTC.

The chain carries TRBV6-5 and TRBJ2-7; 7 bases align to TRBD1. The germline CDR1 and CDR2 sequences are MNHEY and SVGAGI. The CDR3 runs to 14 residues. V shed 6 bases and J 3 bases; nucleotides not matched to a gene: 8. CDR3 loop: CASSHQTGIYEQYF. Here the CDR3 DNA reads TGTGCCAGCAGCCACCAGACAGGGATCTACGAGCAGTACTTC.

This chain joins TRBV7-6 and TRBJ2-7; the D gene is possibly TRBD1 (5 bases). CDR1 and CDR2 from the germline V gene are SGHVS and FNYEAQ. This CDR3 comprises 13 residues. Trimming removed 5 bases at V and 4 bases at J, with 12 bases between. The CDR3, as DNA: TGTGCCAGCAGCCCCCGGACATTGTACGAGCAGTACTTC. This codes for CASSPRTLYEQYF.

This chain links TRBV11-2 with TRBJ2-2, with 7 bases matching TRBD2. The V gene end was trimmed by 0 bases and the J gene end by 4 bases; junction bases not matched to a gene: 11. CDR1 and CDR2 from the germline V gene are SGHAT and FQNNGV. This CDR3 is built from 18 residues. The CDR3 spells CASSLDQKLARRTGELFF. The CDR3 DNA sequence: TGTGCCAGCAGCTTAGATCAGAAACTAGCGAGACGCACCGGGGAGCTGTTTTTT.

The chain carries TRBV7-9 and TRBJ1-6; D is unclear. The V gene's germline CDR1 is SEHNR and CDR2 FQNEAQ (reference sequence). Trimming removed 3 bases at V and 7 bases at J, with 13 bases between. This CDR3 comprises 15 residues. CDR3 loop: CASSFGERKNSPLHF. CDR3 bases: TGTGCCAGCAGCTTCGGGGAAAGGAAAAATTCACCCCTCCACTTT.

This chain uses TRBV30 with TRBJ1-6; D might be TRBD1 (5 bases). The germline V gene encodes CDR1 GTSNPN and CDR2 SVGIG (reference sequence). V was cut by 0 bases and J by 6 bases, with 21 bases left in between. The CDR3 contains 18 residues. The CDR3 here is CAWSVRIGGYRSNSPLHF. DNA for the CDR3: TGTGCCTGGAGTGTACGGATTGGAGGGTACAGGAGTAATTCACCCCTCCACTTT.

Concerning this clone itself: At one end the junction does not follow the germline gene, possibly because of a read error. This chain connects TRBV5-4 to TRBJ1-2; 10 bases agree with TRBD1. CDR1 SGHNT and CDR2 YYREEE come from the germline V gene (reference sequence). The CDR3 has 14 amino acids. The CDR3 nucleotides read TGTGCCAGCAGCTTGGTGTCATCCCGGGACAGGGGAGCCTTC. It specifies CASSLVSSRDRGAF.

CDR3: CASSWTGGNYGYTF. The CDR3 DNA is TGTGCCAGCAGTTGGACAGGGGGCAACTATGGCTACACCTTC. The chain carries TRBV6-5 and TRBJ1-2; 11 positions match TRBD1. The ends lost 4 bases at V and 2 bases at J; junction bases unmatched: 0. Germline V gene data show CDR1 as MNHEY and CDR2 as SVGAGI. CDR3 length: 14 residues.

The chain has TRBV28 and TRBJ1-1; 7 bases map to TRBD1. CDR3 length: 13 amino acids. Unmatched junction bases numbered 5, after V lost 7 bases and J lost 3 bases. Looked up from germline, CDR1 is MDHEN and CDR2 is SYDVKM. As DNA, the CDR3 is TGTGCCAGCACCACAGGGGCACACACTGAAGCTTTCTTT. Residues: CASTTGAHTEAFF.

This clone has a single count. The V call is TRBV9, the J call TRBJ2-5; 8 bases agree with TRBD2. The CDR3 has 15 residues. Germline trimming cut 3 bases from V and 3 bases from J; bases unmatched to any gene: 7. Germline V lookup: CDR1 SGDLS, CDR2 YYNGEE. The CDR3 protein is CASSDRGGAEETQYF. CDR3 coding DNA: TGTGCCAGCAGCGATCGGGGGGGGGCCGAAGAGACCCAGTACTTC.

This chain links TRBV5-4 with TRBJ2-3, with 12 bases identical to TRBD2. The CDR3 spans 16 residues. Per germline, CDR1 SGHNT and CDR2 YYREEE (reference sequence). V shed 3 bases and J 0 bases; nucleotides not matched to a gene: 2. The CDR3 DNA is TGTGCCAGCAGCTCGGGGACTAGCGGGAGCACAGATACGCAGTATTTT. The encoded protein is CASSSGTSGSTDTQYF.

The CDR3, as DNA: TGTGCCAGCAGCCTCGCAGGGGCCGGTAATGAAAAACTGTTTTTT. Amino acid sequence: CASSLAGAGNEKLFF. J is TRBJ1-4 and V is TRBV27; D perhaps matches TRBD1 (6 bases). CDR1 and CDR2 (germline): MNHEY, SMNVEV (reference sequence). The V end lost 6 bases, the J end lost 4 bases, and 15 bases lay between the germline ends. CDR3 length equals 15 residues.

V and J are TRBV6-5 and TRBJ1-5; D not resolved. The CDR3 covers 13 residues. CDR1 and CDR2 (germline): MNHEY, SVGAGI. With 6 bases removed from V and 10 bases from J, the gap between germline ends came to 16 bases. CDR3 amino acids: CASSSSSGRPQHF. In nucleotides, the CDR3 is TGTGCCAGCAGCTCCAGCTCAGGCAGACCCCAGCATTTT.

The CDR3 reads CASRTDPGQPYNEQFF. The DNA of the CDR3 is TGTGCCAGCAGAACTGACCCGGGACAGCCTTACAATGAGCAGTTCTTC. This sequence joins TRBV28 and TRBJ2-1, with 7 bases matching TRBD1. V lost 6 bases, J lost 4 bases, and 12 bases stayed unmatched. The CDR3 sequence is 16 residues long. Germline values: CDR1 MDHEN, CDR2 SYDVKM.

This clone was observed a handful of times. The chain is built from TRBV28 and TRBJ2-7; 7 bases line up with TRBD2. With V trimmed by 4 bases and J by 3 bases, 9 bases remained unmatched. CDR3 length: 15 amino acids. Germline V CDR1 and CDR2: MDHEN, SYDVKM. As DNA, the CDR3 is TGTGCCAGCAGTTCATTTGGTGGCGGGGGCTACGAGCAGTACTTC. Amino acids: CASSSFGGGGYEQYF.

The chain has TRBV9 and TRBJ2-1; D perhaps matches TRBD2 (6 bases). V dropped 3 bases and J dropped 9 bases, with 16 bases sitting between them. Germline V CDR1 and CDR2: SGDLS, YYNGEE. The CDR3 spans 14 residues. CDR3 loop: CASSARPQEGEQFF. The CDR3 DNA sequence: TGTGCCAGCAGCGCGAGGCCACAGGAGGGTGAGCAGTTCTTC.

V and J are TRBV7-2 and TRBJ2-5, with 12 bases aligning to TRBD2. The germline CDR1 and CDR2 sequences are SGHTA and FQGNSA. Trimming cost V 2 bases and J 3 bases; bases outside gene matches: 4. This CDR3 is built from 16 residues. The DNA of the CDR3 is TGTGCCAGCAGCTTACCATGGACTAGCGGGAAAGAGACCCAGTACTTC. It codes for CASSLPWTSGKETQYF.

The CDR3 spells CSVEAGVGSSYEQYF. The DNA for the CDR3 is TGCAGCGTTGAAGCGGGGGTTGGCAGCTCCTACGAGCAGTACTTC. The gene calls are TRBV29-1 and TRBJ2-7; weak D call: TRBD2 (6 bases). The CDR3 contains 15 residues. Trimming left V 1 base short and J 0 bases short, with 13 bases between. Germline V lookup: CDR1 SQVTM, CDR2 ANQGSEA.

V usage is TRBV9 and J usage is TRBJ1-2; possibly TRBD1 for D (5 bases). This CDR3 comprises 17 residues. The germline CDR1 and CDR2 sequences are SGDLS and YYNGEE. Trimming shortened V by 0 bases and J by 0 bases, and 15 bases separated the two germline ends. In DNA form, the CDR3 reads TGTGCCAGCAGCGTAGGGGGGACTGACCTAACTAACTATGGCTACACCTTC. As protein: CASSVGGTDLTNYGYTF.

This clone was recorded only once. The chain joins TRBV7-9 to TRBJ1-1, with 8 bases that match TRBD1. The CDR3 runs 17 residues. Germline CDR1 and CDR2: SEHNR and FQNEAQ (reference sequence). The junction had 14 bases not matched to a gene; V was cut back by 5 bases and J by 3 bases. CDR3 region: CASSLQGARDRYTEAFF. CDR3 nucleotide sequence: TGTGCCAGCAGCCTCCAGGGGGCCCGGGACAGATACACTGAAGCTTTCTTT.

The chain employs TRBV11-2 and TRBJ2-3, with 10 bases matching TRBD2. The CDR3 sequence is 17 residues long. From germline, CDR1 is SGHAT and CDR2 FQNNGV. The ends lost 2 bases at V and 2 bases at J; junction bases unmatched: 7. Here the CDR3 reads CASSLLSGGASTDTQYF. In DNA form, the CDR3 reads TGTGCCAGCAGCTTACTCAGCGGGGGGGCATCCACAGATACGCAGTATTTT.

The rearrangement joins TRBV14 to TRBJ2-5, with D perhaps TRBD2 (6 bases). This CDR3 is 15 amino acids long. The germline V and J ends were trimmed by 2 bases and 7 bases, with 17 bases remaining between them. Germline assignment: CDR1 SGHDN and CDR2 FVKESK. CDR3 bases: TGTGCCAGCAGCCAAACTTCGGACTCCGGGGGGACCCAGTACTTC. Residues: CASSQTSDSGGTQYF.

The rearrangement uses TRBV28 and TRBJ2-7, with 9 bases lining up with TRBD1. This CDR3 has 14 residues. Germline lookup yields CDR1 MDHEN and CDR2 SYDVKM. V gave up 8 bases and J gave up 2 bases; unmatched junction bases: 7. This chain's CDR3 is CASGGDRAPYEQYF. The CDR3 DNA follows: TGTGCCAGCGGGGGGGACAGGGCTCCCTACGAGCAGTACTTC.

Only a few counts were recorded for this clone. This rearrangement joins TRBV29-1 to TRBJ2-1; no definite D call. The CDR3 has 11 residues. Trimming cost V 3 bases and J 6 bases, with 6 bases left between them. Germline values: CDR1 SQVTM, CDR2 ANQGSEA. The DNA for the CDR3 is TGCAGCGTTGATAACTTCAATGAGCAGTTCTTC. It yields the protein CSVDNFNEQFF.

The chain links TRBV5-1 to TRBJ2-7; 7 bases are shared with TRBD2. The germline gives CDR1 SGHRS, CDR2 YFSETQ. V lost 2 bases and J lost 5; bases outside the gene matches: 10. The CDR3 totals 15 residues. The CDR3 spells CASSLPGGGGNEQYF. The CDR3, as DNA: TGCGCCAGCAGCTTACCCGGTGGCGGGGGAAACGAGCAGTACTTC.

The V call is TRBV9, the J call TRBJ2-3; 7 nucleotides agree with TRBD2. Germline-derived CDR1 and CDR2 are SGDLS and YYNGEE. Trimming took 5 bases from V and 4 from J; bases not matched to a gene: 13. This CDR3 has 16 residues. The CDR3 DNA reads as TGTGCCAGCAGTCCACGGGCGGGAGCGGAATCAGATACGCAGTATTTT. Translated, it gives CASSPRAGAESDTQYF.

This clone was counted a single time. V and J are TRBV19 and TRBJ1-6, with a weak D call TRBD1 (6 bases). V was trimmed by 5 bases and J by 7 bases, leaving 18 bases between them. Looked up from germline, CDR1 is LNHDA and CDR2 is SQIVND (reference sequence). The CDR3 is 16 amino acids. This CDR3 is CASSWAQQGRNSPLHF. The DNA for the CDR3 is TGTGCCAGTAGTTGGGCCCAACAGGGACGGAATTCACCCCTCCACTTT.